The 19 T cell receptor beta chains below all came from one sample that was sequenced in a study of shared clonotypes between healthy human individuals. Positively selected for CCR7, the CD45RO-negative cells used as naive CD8 cells excluded terminally differentiated effector memory CD45RA+ cells. Only in-frame clones appear in the TCRdb table, and some are missing; sequencing was by immunoSEQ multiplex PCR. The profile shows over 2 million clones, over 85% of them singletons. Source material: naive CD8+ T cells sorted from blood. These receptors originate from a man between 18 and 29 years old in good health.

V and J are TRBV5-5 and TRBJ2-2, with 7 bases identical to TRBD1. The V segment lost 3 bases and the J segment 3 bases; nucleotides outside the gene matches: 2. The CDR3 is 14 residues long. The germline V gene encodes CDR1 SGHKS and CDR2 YYEKEE (reference sequence). DNA for the CDR3: TGTGCCAGCAGCTCGACAGGGTACACCGGGGAGCTGTTTTTT. It encodes CASSSTGYTGELFF.

This chain links TRBV28 with TRBJ2-1, with TRBD1 matching 8 bases. The V gene's germline CDR1 is MDHEN and CDR2 SYDVKM. V dropped 6 bases and J dropped 8; count of bases not matched to a gene: 6. This CDR3 comprises 13 residues. The CDR3 loop is CASRDREKHEQFF. The CDR3 DNA reads as TGTGCCAGCAGGGACAGGGAAAAGCATGAGCAGTTCTTC. Full variable domain (remainder filled in from reference TRBV28 and TRBJ2-1): DVKVTQSSRYLVKRTGEKVFLECVQDMDHENMFWYRQDPGLGLRLIYFSYDVKMKEKGDIPEGYSVSREKKERFSLILESASTNQTSMYLCASRDREKHEQFFGPGTRLTVL.

This rearrangement joins TRBV7-9 to TRBJ2-1, with 12 bases aligning to TRBD2. Germline-derived CDR1 and CDR2 are SEHNR and FQNEAQ (reference sequence). The trim removed 4 bases at V and 9 bases at J, leaving 4 bases unmatched. CDR3 length: 14 amino acids. CDR3 sequence (DNA): TGTGCCAGCAGCTCTAGCGGGGGGGCCCTTGAGCAGTTCTTC. It encodes CASSSSGGALEQFF.

The chain is built from TRBV5-1 and TRBJ1-1; D is unclear. CDR1 is SGHRS and CDR2 is YFSETQ in the germline V gene. The CDR3 covers 15 residues. V lost 4 bases to trimming and J lost 2 bases, with 15 bases between them. The CDR3 reads CASSEHGPPNTEAFF. As DNA, the CDR3 is TGCGCCAGCAGCGAACACGGGCCACCTAACACTGAAGCTTTCTTT.

This chain uses TRBV7-6 with TRBJ2-1, with no clear D. Germline V gene lookup returns CDR1 SGHVS and CDR2 FNYEAQ. The V end was cut by 6 bases, the J end by 0 bases, with 6 bases between. The CDR3 is 13 residues long. CDR3 residues: CASSQSSYNEQFF. The DNA of the CDR3 is TGTGCCAGCAGTCAGAGCTCCTACAATGAGCAGTTCTTC.

V gene TRBV6-1 combines with J gene TRBJ2-7; 13 positions agree with TRBD2. V dropped 2 bases and J dropped 1; count of bases not matched to a gene: 2. Per germline, CDR1 MNHNS and CDR2 SASEGT. The CDR3 has 16 residues. CDR3 in amino acids: CASSESLAGGSYEQYF. The CDR3 bases are TGTGCCAGCAGTGAATCACTAGCGGGGGGGTCCTACGAGCAGTACTTC.

V and J are TRBV7-9 and TRBJ2-3; tentatively, D is TRBD2 (5 bases). This CDR3 comprises 17 residues. Trimming cost V 0 bases and J 1 base, with 14 bases left between them. The germline gives CDR1 SEHNR, CDR2 FQNEAQ (reference sequence). The CDR3 DNA is TGTGCCAGCAGCTTAGCCACAGAGGGATGGGGCACAGATACGCAGTATTTT. Translating it yields CASSLATEGWGTDTQYF.

V usage is TRBV30 and J usage is TRBJ2-1; 8 positions match TRBD1. The CDR3 totals 15 residues. CDR1 and CDR2 (germline): GTSNPN, SVGIG (reference sequence). With 4 bases clipped from V and 1 base from J, the junction kept 6 bases outside the gene matches. Written as DNA, the CDR3 is TGTGCCTGGACCCTAGGACAGGGTTCCTACAATGAGCAGTTCTTC. Protein: CAWTLGQGSYNEQFF.

The V gene is TRBV2, the J gene TRBJ2-1, with TRBD2 as a possible D gene (5 bases). The V gene's germline CDR1 is SNHLY and CDR2 FYNNEI. CDR3 length: 17 amino acids. With 2 bases removed from V and 0 bases from J, the gap between germline ends came to 14 bases. This CDR3 is CASSERGAVPSYNEQFF. The CDR3 coding sequence is TGTGCCAGCAGTGAACGCGGAGCGGTACCCTCCTACAATGAGCAGTTCTTC.

As to this clone: The same CDR3 arises from other DNA sequences in this sample as well. The rearrangement uses TRBV7-3 and TRBJ1-1; D is unclear. V was shortened by 3 bases and J by 0 bases, with 5 bases between the two germline ends. The CDR3 loop spans 13 amino acids. CDR1 SGHTA and CDR2 FQGTGA come from the germline V gene. CDR3 sequence (DNA): TGTGCCAGCAGCTTGTCCTTGAACACTGAAGCTTTCTTT. This encodes CASSLSLNTEAFF. The complete variable domain, with remaining parts taken from reference TRBV7-3 and TRBJ1-1, reads GAGVSQTPSNKVTEKGKYVELRCDPISGHTALYWYRQSLGQGPEFLIYFQGTGAADDSGLPNDRFFAVRPEGSVSTLKIQRTERGDSAVYLCASSLSLNTEAFFGQGTRLTVV.

The chain employs TRBV7-2 and TRBJ2-7, with D possibly TRBD2 on 6 matching bases. CDR3 length equals 13 residues. Germline CDR1 and CDR2: SGHTA and FQGNSA. Trimming shortened V by 2 bases and J by 7 bases, and 12 bases separated the two germline ends. The CDR3 coding sequence is TGTGCCAGCAGCTTACCCACGGGGAGGGAGCAGTACTTC. The encoded protein is CASSLPTGREQYF.

The V call is TRBV28, the J call TRBJ1-5; D uncertain. Deletions cut 6 bases from V and 0 bases from J, with 15 bases between. There are 16 residues in the CDR3. CDR1 and CDR2 from the germline V gene are MDHEN and SYDVKM. CDR3 bases: TGTGCCAGCAGGCCCGAGGTCCTACCTAGCAATCAGCCCCAGCATTTT. It codes for CASRPEVLPSNQPQHF.

This clone has a handful of counts. This chain's CDR3 is CASSLTFTSGYTGELFF. In DNA, the CDR3 is TGTGCCAGTAGTCTGACCTTTACTAGCGGCTACACCGGGGAGCTGTTTTTT. The gene calls are TRBV19 and TRBJ2-2, with 8 bases that match TRBD2. From germline, CDR1 is LNHDA and CDR2 SQIVND (reference sequence). This CDR3 comprises 17 residues. The V and J ends lost 5 bases and 3 bases, in that order; junction bases with no gene match: 11.

This sequence joins TRBV6-5 and TRBJ1-4, with TRBD1 identical over 7 bases. Looked up from germline, CDR1 is MNHEY and CDR2 is SVGAGI. With V trimmed by 5 bases and J by 0 bases, 0 bases remained unmatched. The CDR3 covers 14 residues. For the CDR3, the DNA is TGTGCCAGCAGTCAGGGGGCAACTAATGAAAAACTGTTTTTT. Translation: CASSQGATNEKLFF.

V and J are TRBV5-6 and TRBJ1-1, with 7 bases matching TRBD1. The CDR3 is 12 residues long. Losses at the gene ends were 3 bases for V and 8 bases for J; bases not matched to a gene: 4. Germline values: CDR1 SGHDT, CDR2 YYEEEE. CDR3: CASSSMGQEAFF. The CDR3 DNA is TGTGCCAGCAGCTCCATGGGACAGGAAGCTTTCTTT.

Points on this clone: Other DNA variants within this sample encode the same CDR3. The rearrangement joins TRBV4-1 to TRBJ2-7; unclear D gene. The germline V gene has CDR1 MGHRA and CDR2 YSYEKL. The CDR3 has 13 amino acids. Trimming pared 5 bases from V and 0 bases from J, leaving 8 bases between. The CDR3 reads CASSSQVSYEQYF. DNA for the CDR3: TGCGCCAGCAGCTCTCAGGTCTCCTACGAGCAGTACTTC.

The rearrangement uses TRBV27 and TRBJ1-1; possible D gene TRBD1, 5 bases. V lost 6 bases to trimming and J lost 0 bases, with 17 bases between them. Germline V CDR1 and CDR2: MNHEY, SMNVEV (reference sequence). The CDR3 consists of 16 residues. Here the CDR3 reads CASSFQGVQMNTEAFF. In DNA form, the CDR3 reads TGTGCCAGCAGCTTTCAGGGAGTGCAGATGAACACTGAAGCTTTCTTT.

The chain joins TRBV13 to TRBJ2-6; unclear D gene. V lost 6 bases and J 3 bases, leaving 15 bases between the germline ends. CDR3 length: 16 residues. Germline V gene sequence: CDR1 PRHDT, CDR2 FYEKMQ (reference sequence). CDR3 in DNA: TGTGCCAGCAGGGTACGTGGGTCGGGTGGGGCCAACGTCCTGACTTTC. This encodes CASRVRGSGGANVLTF. Drawing the rest from reference TRBV13 and TRBJ2-6, the complete variable domain is AAGVIQSPRHLIKEKRETATLKCYPIPRHDTVYWYQQGPGQDPQFLISFYEKMQSDKGSIPDRFSAQQFSDYHSELNMSSLELGDSALYFCASRVRGSGGANVLTFGAGSRLTVL.

This rearrangement joins TRBV9 to TRBJ2-7, with 7 bases lining up with TRBD1. CDR1 is SGDLS, CDR2 YYNGEE, per germline. V lost 0 bases and J lost 0; bases outside the gene matches: 3. The CDR3 sequence is 15 residues long. CDR3 region: CASSVDGTDSYEQYF. As DNA, the CDR3 is TGTGCCAGCAGCGTAGACGGGACAGACTCCTACGAGCAGTACTTC.